This T cell receptor (beta chain) was retrieved from a study of T cell repertoires in cytomegalovirus infection. TCRdb recomputed calls from the reads with MiXCR, one row per CDR3 protein. The sample lists more than 500,000 distinct CDR3 sequences; 16% were seen once. This clonotype was seen many times. The CDR3 has 15 residues. V was pared by 5 bases and J by 4 bases, with 18 bases between. Germline V gene lookup returns CDR1 SEHNR and CDR2 FQNEAQ (reference sequence). V usage is TRBV7-9 and J usage is TRBJ2-7, with TRBD1 as a possible D gene (6 bases). This TCR was recovered from a human donor in good health (CMV status not recorded). Some clones in this sample may be carry-over from other donors' samples. The sample consisted of CD8+ T cells from PBMCs. DNA of the CDR3: TGTGCCAGCAGCGCCGAGGAGCAGGGGCGATACGAGCAGTACTTC. Its translation is CASSAEEQGRYEQYF.